What follows are 22 T cell receptor beta chains derived from one specimen sequenced in a study of STAT5B mutations in CD4+ large granular lymphocyte leukemia. Repertoires were generated with immunoSEQ multiplex PCR, while TCRdb's copy carries only in-frame clones and drops some. Altogether about 32,000 clones are present, around four fifths being singletons, with the ten largest covering around 4.4%. Sequencing input: CD4+ T cells from blood buffy coats. Every receptor here comes from a human donor in good health.

The chain links TRBV28 to TRBJ1-5; D is uncertain. Germline-derived CDR1 and CDR2 are MDHEN and SYDVKM. V was cut by 4 bases and J by 0 bases, with 10 bases left in between. This CDR3 comprises 15 residues. CDR3 nucleotide sequence: TGTGCCAGCAGTTCCTACAGCAATAGCAATCAGCCCCAGCATTTT. Translated: CASSSYSNSNQPQHF.

The chain joins TRBV29-1 to TRBJ1-3; 8 nucleotides match TRBD1. Unmatched junction bases numbered 9, after V lost 4 bases and J lost 1 base. This CDR3 has 16 residues. Germline-derived CDR1 and CDR2 are SQVTM and ANQGSEA. The CDR3 region is CSVVGGQGLSGNTIYF. The CDR3 DNA reads as TGCAGCGTTGTGGGTGGACAGGGATTATCTGGAAACACCATATATTTT.

The chain recombines TRBV4-2 with TRBJ2-1; D gene unclear. The CDR3 contains 15 residues. The V and J ends lost 3 bases and 7 bases respectively, with 16 bases between them. Germline CDR1 LGHNA, CDR2 YNFKEQ. The CDR3 loop reads CASSQVLVIGNEQFF. The CDR3 region has the DNA TGTGCCAGCAGCCAGGTCCTAGTTATAGGGAATGAGCAGTTCTTC.

The chain employs TRBV28 and TRBJ2-7, with D possibly being TRBD2 (6 bases). CDR3 length: 15 residues. V lost 4 bases and J 2 bases, leaving 15 bases between the germline ends. Germline values: CDR1 MDHEN, CDR2 SYDVKM. CDR3 sequence: CASSSVGGFAYEQYF. In DNA form, the CDR3 reads TGTGCCAGCAGTTCGGTCGGGGGTTTTGCCTACGAGCAGTACTTC.

This chain uses TRBV4-3 with TRBJ1-5, with 8 bases lining up with TRBD1. CDR1 and CDR2 from the germline V gene are LGHNA and YSLEER. V dropped 0 bases and J dropped 6; count of bases not matched to a gene: 10. There are 17 residues in the CDR3. In DNA, the CDR3 is TGCGCCAGCAGCCAAGATACCCCAGGGGGCACGACTCAGCCCCAGCATTTT. Protein product: CASSQDTPGGTTQPQHF.

The chain couples TRBV9 to TRBJ2-1; D is undetermined. With 2 bases removed from V and 1 base from J, the gap between germline ends came to 13 bases. Germline loops: CDR1 SGDLS, CDR2 YYNGEE. The CDR3 has 16 amino acids. CDR3 DNA sequence: TGTGCCAGCAGCGTTACGTCCGACCCATCCTACAATGAGCAGTTCTTC. Translating gives CASSVTSDPSYNEQFF.

This chain connects TRBV10-1 to TRBJ2-1, with TRBD2 matching 10 bases. The germline gives CDR1 WNHNN, CDR2 SYGVQD (reference sequence). The CDR3 is 15 amino acids. J lost 7 bases, V lost 3 bases, and 6 bases had no gene match. CDR3 residues: CASSDPSGSGNEQFF. The CDR3 coding sequence is TGCGCCAGCAGTGACCCTAGCGGGAGTGGAAATGAGCAGTTCTTC.

In DNA form, the CDR3 reads TGTGCCTGGAGTGTATACAGTCTTGTTGTTTTCGGGGCTTTCTTT. Translation gives CAWSVYSLVVFGAFF. The chain combines TRBV30 with TRBJ1-1; D not resolved. The CDR3 sequence is 15 residues long. The V gene's germline CDR1 is GTSNPN and CDR2 SVGIG (reference sequence). Trimming took off 0 bases at V and 11 bases at J, with 22 bases between the two ends.

V usage is TRBV18 and J usage is TRBJ1-2, with D possibly TRBD1 on 5 matching bases. V was trimmed by 2 bases and J by 8 bases, leaving 9 bases between them. The CDR3 runs 12 residues. Germline CDR1 reads KGHSH; CDR2 reads LQKENI. The CDR3 bases are TGTGCCAGCTCACCAGACAGTTCCGGCTACACCTTC. This gives the protein CASSPDSSGYTF.

The CDR3 here is CASSLSSAKLNTEAFF. In nucleotides, the CDR3 is TGTGCCAGCAGTTTATCGTCAGCTAAATTGAACACTGAAGCTTTCTTT. V gene TRBV27 combines with J gene TRBJ1-1; no clear D gene. Germline CDR1 MNHEY, CDR2 SMNVEV (reference sequence). The CDR3 extends over 16 amino acids. Trimming took 0 bases from V and 0 from J, leaving 11 bases between them.

The chain couples TRBV7-2 to TRBJ1-1; TRBD1 matches at 7 bases. V was pared by 1 base and J by 11 bases, with 13 bases of the junction left unmatched. Germline CDR1 and CDR2: SGHTA and FQGNSA. The CDR3 is made up of 15 amino acids. DNA for the CDR3: TGTGCCAGCAGCTTAGACGACAGGGTCTTGAACAGGGCTTTCTTT. Translation: CASSLDDRVLNRAFF.

The V gene is TRBV6-5, the J gene TRBJ2-7; 7 nucleotides line up with TRBD2. Germline assignment: CDR1 MNHEY and CDR2 SVGAGI. With V trimmed by 4 bases and J by 0 bases, 3 bases remained unmatched. This CDR3 comprises 14 residues. In nucleotides, the CDR3 is TGTGCCAGCAGTTGGGGACTATCCTCCTACGAGCAGTACTTC. This codes for CASSWGLSSYEQYF.

The gene calls are TRBV5-1 and TRBJ2-7; D not certain. Trimming cost V 3 bases and J 6 bases, with 19 bases left between them. Germline V gene lookup returns CDR1 SGHRS and CDR2 YFSETQ. This CDR3 has 15 amino acids. The CDR3 nucleotides read TGCGCCAGCAGCTCGGATCGGGCGTCCCTCAGCGAGCAGTACTTC. Protein: CASSSDRASLSEQYF.

The sample holds a few counts of this clone. V usage is TRBV5-5 and J usage is TRBJ1-2, with D perhaps TRBD1 (6 bases). V was trimmed by 4 bases and J by 6 bases, leaving 19 bases between them. CDR3 size: 15 residues. Germline lookup yields CDR1 SGHKS and CDR2 YYEKEE (reference sequence). The CDR3 region has the DNA TGTGCCAGCAGCCCCTTCGGGGGGCTGAAGGATGGCTACACCTTC. Protein sequence: CASSPFGGLKDGYTF. The variable domain in full, completed from reference TRBV5-5 and TRBJ1-2, reads DAGVTQSPTHLIKTRGQQVTLRCSPISGHKSVSWYQQVLGQGPQFIFQYYEKEERGRGNFPDRFSARQFPNYSSELNVNALLLGDSALYLCASSPFGGLKDGYTFGSGTRLTVV.

The gene calls are TRBV29-1 and TRBJ2-7, with D unresolved. Trimming took off 8 bases at V and 2 bases at J, with 19 bases between the two ends. Germline V gives CDR1 SQVTM, CDR2 ANQGSEA. This CDR3 has 14 amino acids. The CDR3 protein is CSPLGCLRAYEQYF. The DNA of the CDR3 is TGCAGCCCGTTAGGGTGTCTTCGGGCCTACGAGCAGTACTTC.

The CDR3, as DNA: TGTGCCACCAGCAGAGGGTCCCAAGAGACCCAGTACTTC. Amino acids: CATSRGSQETQYF. This chain links TRBV15 with TRBJ2-5; no reliable D call. The CDR3 has 13 residues. V gave up 1 base and J gave up 1 base, with 4 bases separating them. Germline lookup yields CDR1 LNHNV and CDR2 YYDKDF (reference sequence).

The chain uses TRBV25-1 and TRBJ2-7, with 9 positions matching TRBD2. CDR1 is MGHDK and CDR2 is SYGVNS in the germline V gene. V shed 6 bases and J 0 bases; nucleotides not matched to a gene: 0. The CDR3 covers 13 residues. As DNA, the CDR3 is TGTGCCAGCAGGACTAGCGGCTCCTACGAGCAGTACTTC. It translates to CASRTSGSYEQYF.

V gene TRBV7-9 combines with J gene TRBJ2-7, with 13 nucleotides matching TRBD2. Germline CDR1 is SEHNR and CDR2 is FQNEAQ (reference sequence). V trimming: 4 bases; J trimming: 3 bases; junction bases outside the gene matches: 15. This CDR3 comprises 19 residues. CDR3: CASSSRLAGGYLNVYEQYF. Written as DNA, the CDR3 is TGTGCCAGCAGCTCCCGACTAGCGGGAGGCTATCTGAATGTCTACGAGCAGTACTTC.

As DNA, the CDR3 is TGTGCCAGCAGTTCGGGACACATAGCGTCCCACGAGCAGTACTTC. Its protein is CASSSGHIASHEQYF. The chain couples TRBV6-5 to TRBJ2-7; D might be TRBD1 (6 bases). V lost 4 bases and J 5 bases, leaving 18 bases between the germline ends. The CDR3 has 15 amino acids. The V gene's germline CDR1 is MNHEY and CDR2 SVGAGI.

V gene TRBV18 combines with J gene TRBJ2-7; D may be TRBD1 (6 bases). V lost 2 bases, J lost 3 bases, and 8 bases lay in between. Germline CDR1 reads KGHSH; CDR2 reads LQKENI. This CDR3 spans 13 amino acids. CDR3: CASSPRQDYEQYF. The CDR3 DNA is TGTGCCAGCTCACCAAGACAGGACTACGAGCAGTACTTC.

The V and J genes are TRBV9 and TRBJ2-7; 9 nucleotides align to TRBD2. The germline V gene has CDR1 SGDLS and CDR2 YYNGEE. The CDR3 has 15 residues. Trimming took 2 bases from V and 5 from J; bases not matched to a gene: 8. For the CDR3, the DNA is TGTGCCAGCAGCGTGATCCCTAGCGGGATTAACGAGCAGTACTTC. This gives the protein CASSVIPSGINEQYF. Variable domain in full (rest from reference TRBV9 and TRBJ2-7): DSGVTQTPKHLITATGQRVTLRCSPRSGDLSVYWYQQSLDQGLQFLIQYYNGEERAKGNILERFSAQQFPDLHSELNLSSLELGDSALYFCASSVIPSGINEQYFGPGTRLTVT.

The CDR3: CASTGLAGVNEQFF. Written as DNA, the CDR3 is TGTGCCAGCACGGGACTAGCGGGAGTAAATGAGCAGTTCTTC. The chain couples TRBV9 to TRBJ2-1; TRBD2 agrees at 14 bases. The CDR3 consists of 14 residues. V was pared by 6 bases and J by 7 bases, with 3 bases of the junction left unmatched. Germline V lookup: CDR1 SGDLS, CDR2 YYNGEE.